This TCR beta chain is from a study of cytomegalovirus exposure and HLA in healthy donors. Study findings and constraints: Among the most significant clusters, several appeared linked to common viral pathogens in a later analysis. Within an earlier analysis, most TCR beta V segments proved productive either about 90% or about 30% of the time.

Concerning this clone: Its target is not known.

Germline loops: CDR1 SGDLS, CDR2 YYNGEE. The CDR3 covers 16 residues. With V trimmed by 3 bases and J by 5 bases, 8 bases remained unmatched. Primers included in the PCR were 60 Vbeta and 13 Jbeta primers. The method was immunoSEQ multiplex PCR; TCRdb's version includes in-frame clones alone and lacks a portion of them. Altogether more than 150,000 clones are present, approximately 85% being singletons, with the ten largest covering about 9.3%. The sequence was obtained from a man aged 18 to 29 in good health and CMV-seropositive. V is TRBV9 and J is TRBJ2-7; 13 bases match TRBD2. The sequencing sample was made of PBMCs. The CDR3 nucleotides read TGTGCCAGCAGCGCCCCACTAGCGGGGGGGTCCGACGAGCAGTACTTC. This gives the protein CASSAPLAGGSDEQYF.